This T cell receptor beta chain was captured in a study of T cell changes during pregnancy in multiple sclerosis. Germline CDR1 is LNHNV and CDR2 is YYDKDF (reference sequence). CDR3 size: 14 residues. Trimming cost V 1 base and J 3 bases, with 10 bases left between them. Profiled with immunoSEQ multiplex PCR; TCRdb holds only in-frame clones, not every one. The table has some 67,000 clones, approximately 92% seen once. The chain joins TRBV15 to TRBJ2-7; D possibly corresponds to TRBD1 (5 bases). This sample comprised peripheral blood, obtained in the first trimester of pregnancy. The TCR was taken from a female donor with multiple sclerosis, enrolled in a pregnancy study. The chain's CDR3 is CATSRARTGYEQYF. DNA for the CDR3: TGTGCCACCAGCAGAGCTCGCACAGGCTACGAGCAGTACTTC.